This T cell receptor (beta chain) stems from a study of T cells after yellow fever vaccination. Study information: The fractions with low cell numbers were processed using SMART-Seq v4 Ultra Low Input.

By 5'RACE template switching, TCR cDNA was produced, with a universal primer site and UMIs added in the process. TCRdb fed the 5' RACE reads into MiXCR, producing one record per CDR3 protein. The sample consists of around 200,000 distinct CDR3 sequences, 9.5% to 11% of them appearing once. Study-level results: Only a small proportion of the clonotypes turned up in both the CD4 and the CD8 compartments, likely arising from convergent recombination.

The CDR3 length is 11 residues. Trimming cost V 4 bases and J 14 bases, with 10 bases left between them. Germline loops: CDR1 SGDLS, CDR2 YYNGEE. Regarding this clonotype: Its specificity is unknown.

The source of this sequence is a man younger than 30 who received the YFV17D yellow fever vaccine. Sequences were derived from CD8+ T cells sorted from PBMCs, sampled 15 days after the yellow fever booster vaccination. This rearrangement joins TRBV9 to TRBJ1-6; perhaps TRBD1 as D (6 bases). CDR3: CASSTGTALHF. The DNA of the CDR3 is TGTGCCAGCAGCACAGGGACCGCCCTCCACTTT.